Listed below are T cell receptor beta chains from one sample, sequenced in a study of blood T cell repertoires in COVID-19. Profiling relied on immunoSEQ multiplex PCR, and the TCRdb table lists in-frame clones only, not all of them. The sample has around 190,000 clones, 87% seen once; the top ten hold about 9.4%. Sequences were obtained from PBMCs or T cells enriched from blood (not recorded which). The receptor set was obtained from a man between 18 and 29 years old with acute COVID-19. Both conserved end residues are part of each CDR3. A D gene is named only where the DNA matches it firmly. Clone sizes are given selectively: once, few, many, or a class where the clone is expanded.

J,size,D,V,CDR3,DNA
TRBJ2-3,.,TRBD1,TRBV10-3,CAISEAGGMTDTQYF,TGTGCCATCAGTGAGGCAGGGGGCATGACAGATACGCAGTATTTT
TRBJ1-2,.,.,TRBV7-2,CASSLEAGIGGYGYTF,TGTGCCAGCAGCTTAGAGGCCGGGATCGGCGGCTATGGCTACACCTTC
TRBJ2-3,.,TRBD2,TRBV19,CASSILSGMSTDTQYF,TGTGCCAGTAGTATCTTGAGCGGGATGAGCACAGATACGCAGTATTTT
TRBJ2-1,.,.,TRBV7-6,CASSDPGNGQFF,TGTGCCAGCAGCGATCCGGGGAACGGACAGTTCTTC
TRBJ1-2,.,TRBD1,TRBV5-5,CASRFRWTGETYGYTF,TGTGCCAGCAGATTCCGATGGACAGGGGAGACCTATGGCTACACCTTC
TRBJ1-2,.,.,TRBV5-4,CASSGPTHNYGYTF,TGTGCCAGCAGCGGGCCTACTCATAACTATGGCTACACCTTC
TRBJ1-4,.,TRBD1,TRBV6-5,CASSTGQTNEKLFF,TGTGCCAGCAGTACGGGACAGACGAATGAAAAACTGTTTTTT
TRBJ2-7,once,TRBD2,TRBV7-3,CASSLKPAGGIPATKQYF,TGTGCCAGCAGCTTAAAACCGGCGGGAGGTATTCCCGCTACGAAGCAGTACTTC
TRBJ1-2,.,TRBD1,TRBV28,CASSLAQGTDGYTF,TGTGCCAGCAGTTTAGCACAGGGGACTGACGGCTACACCTTC
TRBJ1-1,.,TRBD1,TRBV18,CASSYGTGKEAFF,TGTGCCAGCTCATATGGGACAGGCAAAGAAGCTTTCTTT
TRBJ2-6,.,.,TRBV4-2,CASSHADSNSGGANVLTF,TGTGCCAGCAGCCACGCGGACAGTAACTCTGGTGGGGCCAACGTCCTGACTTTC
TRBJ1-4,.,.,TRBV6-1,CASSEDGGVDEKLFF,TGTGCCAGCAGTGAAGATGGGGGCGTGGATGAAAAACTGTTTTTT
TRBJ2-7,.,.,TRBV14,CASSQGASYEQYF,TGTGCCAGCAGCCAGGGCGCCTCCTACGAGCAGTACTTC
TRBJ1-6,once,TRBD1,TRBV5-4,CASSLGPGQLNSPLHF,TGTGCCAGCAGCTTGGGACCGGGACAGTTGAATTCACCCCTCCACTTT
TRBJ2-7,.,.,TRBV28,CASSLLTYEQYF,TGTGCCAGCAGTTTATTAACCTACGAGCAGTACTTC
TRBJ2-5,.,TRBD1,TRBV18,CASSPDRGETQYF,TGTGCCAGCTCACCAGACAGGGGGGAGACCCAGTACTTC
TRBJ1-6,.,TRBD1,TRBV29-1,CSVGGTGDNSPLHF,TGCAGCGTCGGTGGGACAGGGGACAATTCACCCCTCCACTTT
TRBJ1-4,once,.,TRBV3-1/TRBV3-2,CASSLRAGNEKLFF,TGTGCCAGCAGCCTCAGGGCAGGGAATGAAAAACTGTTTTTT
TRBJ2-3,once,.,TRBV21-1,CASSRRRTPSIISDTQYF,TGTGCCAGCAGCCGTAGACGTACCCCTAGCATAATCTCAGATACGCAGTATTTT
TRBJ1-1,.,.,TRBV7-9,CASSPPQMHTEAFF,TGTGCCAGCAGCCCTCCCCAGATGCACACTGAAGCTTTCTTT
TRBJ2-4,.,TRBD1,TRBV3-1/TRBV3-2,CASSQGTGLFKNIQYF,TGTGCCAGCAGCCAAGGGACAGGGTTGTTCAAAAACATTCAGTACTTC
TRBJ1-3,.,.,TRBV6-1,CASSEPRRGNTIYF,TGTGCCAGCAGTGAACCCAGAAGAGGAAACACCATATATTTT
TRBJ2-3,.,TRBD2,TRBV4-2,CASSQGTSGTTDTQYF,TGTGCCAGCAGCCAGGGGACTAGCGGCACCACAGATACGCAGTATTTT
TRBJ2-2,.,TRBD2,TRBV27,CASSFVGYGAGANTGELFF,TGTGCCAGCAGTTTCGTGGGGTATGGGGCGGGAGCGAACACCGGGGAGCTGTTTTTT
TRBJ2-7,.,.,TRBV10-2,CASSGGLVPYEQYF,TGCGCCAGCAGTGGGGGACTGGTACCCTACGAGCAGTACTTC
TRBJ1-4,.,.,TRBV4-1,CASSQETVDEKLFF,TGCGCCAGCAGCCAAGAAACGGTGGATGAAAAACTGTTTTTT
TRBJ2-7,.,.,TRBV28,CASLKRASYEQYF,TGTGCCAGCTTGAAGCGAGCATCCTACGAGCAGTACTTC
TRBJ2-6,many,TRBD1,TRBV7-9,CASSPLDRVHAGANVLTF,TGTGCCAGCAGCCCTCTGGACAGGGTACATGCAGGGGCCAACGTCCTGACTTTC
TRBJ2-3,.,.,TRBV25-1,CASSEFGGTDTQYF,TGTGCCAGCAGTGAATTCGGGGGCACAGATACGCAGTATTTT
TRBJ2-5,.,TRBD1,TRBV7-2,CASSLGGRGQETQYF,TGTGCCAGCAGCTTAGGGGGCAGGGGGCAAGAGACCCAGTACTTC
TRBJ2-7,.,TRBD2,TRBV20-1,CSASSGRAGEQYF,TGCAGTGCTAGTAGCGGGAGGGCTGGCGAGCAGTACTTC
TRBJ2-1,.,TRBD2,TRBV19,CASSRTSGSLNEQFF,TGTGCCAGTAGCCGGACTAGCGGGAGTTTAAATGAGCAGTTCTTC
TRBJ2-7,.,.,TRBV15,CATSPRLDWPYEQYF,TGTGCCACCAGCCCCCGACTAGATTGGCCCTACGAGCAGTACTTC
TRBJ2-1,.,TRBD2,TRBV5-1,CASSEGLAAISYNEQFF,TGCGCCAGCAGCGAGGGACTAGCGGCAATCTCCTACAATGAGCAGTTCTTC
TRBJ2-1,.,TRBD2,TRBV9,CASSLAGDSYNEQFF,TGTGCCAGCAGTCTAGCGGGAGACTCCTACAATGAGCAGTTCTTC
TRBJ2-1,.,TRBD2,TRBV6-6,CASSYSSGDYNEQFF,TGTGCCAGCAGTTACTCTAGCGGGGATTACAATGAGCAGTTCTTC
TRBJ1-6,once,.,TRBV10-3,CAISNREGGNSPLHF,TGTGCCATCAGTAACCGGGAAGGGGGTAATTCACCCCTCCACTTT
TRBJ1-2,.,TRBD1,TRBV10-3,CAISRTGNGYTF,TGTGCCATCAGCAGGACAGGGAATGGCTACACCTTC
TRBJ1-2,.,TRBD1,TRBV18,CASSPVTGTDYGYTF,TGTGCCAGCTCACCAGTAACCGGGACAGACTATGGCTACACCTTC
TRBJ2-3,few,.,TRBV7-9,CASSLMGAGSSTDTQYF,TGTGCCAGCAGCCTAATGGGAGCGGGCTCTAGCACAGATACGCAGTATTTT
TRBJ1-1,.,.,TRBV28,CASSLPQGINTEAFF,TGTGCCAGCAGTTTACCCCAGGGGATCAACACTGAAGCTTTCTTT